Below are 25 T cell receptor beta chains sequenced from a single sample in a study of blood T cell repertoires in COVID-19. Here immunoSEQ multiplex PCR was the method, and the copy in TCRdb shows in-frame clones only, minus some. Of about 50,000 clones in the sample, 85% were seen once. Sequencing input: peripheral blood. These receptors were collected from a man in his fifties or sixties with acute or convalescent COVID-19.

V is TRBV24-1 and J is TRBJ1-5; TRBD1 agrees at 8 bases. Trimming took 3 bases from V and 5 from J; bases not matched to a gene: 5. From germline, CDR1 is KGHDR and CDR2 SFDVKD. This CDR3 region has 15 residues. The CDR3 here is CATSDAGTGYQPQHF. The CDR3 DNA reads TGTGCCACCAGTGATGCCGGGACAGGATATCAGCCCCAGCATTTT.

A single count supports this clone. In DNA form, the CDR3 reads TGCGCCAGCAGTGATTCGGACCGGGACAGGAAGTTCTTC. Its translation is CASSDSDRDRKFF. The V gene is TRBV10-1, the J gene TRBJ2-1, with TRBD1 matching over 8 bases. The junction had 9 bases not matched to a gene; V was cut back by 3 bases and J by 14 bases. The CDR3 runs to 13 residues. Germline CDR1 WNHNN, CDR2 SYGVQD (reference sequence).

Concerning this clone: The identical CDR3 is also encoded by other nucleotide sequences in the sample. This chain's CDR3 is CASSLGTGEETQYF. CDR3 nucleotide sequence: TGCGCCAGCAGCTTGGGTACAGGGGAAGAGACCCAGTACTTC. The chain carries TRBV5-1 and TRBJ2-5, with 7 bases that match TRBD1. V was clipped by 0 bases and J by 3 bases; unmatched bases: 2. Germline loops: CDR1 SGHRS, CDR2 YFSETQ. The CDR3 spans 14 residues.

The chain employs TRBV12-3 or TRBV12-4 and TRBJ2-3, with D unresolved. V was trimmed by 6 bases and J by 11 bases, leaving 15 bases between them. CDR3 length equals 12 residues. The CDR3 reads CASSRPSVVQYF. CDR3 DNA: TGTGCCAGCAGCCGCCCATCTGTAGTGCAGTATTTT.

The rearrangement joins TRBV6-1 to TRBJ1-4, with D hard to call. V lost 0 bases to trimming and J lost 8 bases, with 13 bases between them. Germline loops: CDR1 MNHNS, CDR2 SASEGT. This CDR3 comprises 15 residues. CDR3 protein: CASSEADYLGEKLFF. CDR3 sequence (DNA): TGTGCCAGCAGTGAAGCGGACTACTTAGGGGAAAAACTGTTTTTT.

V is TRBV2 and J is TRBJ2-5; a possible D gene is TRBD1 (6 bases). This CDR3 is 16 amino acids long. In germline, CDR1 is SNHLY, CDR2 FYNNEI. V lost 6 bases to trimming and J lost 5 bases, with 22 bases between them. The CDR3 protein is CASSPSGRGIQETQYF. The CDR3 DNA follows: TGTGCCAGCAGCCCTTCGGGAAGGGGGATTCAGGAGACCCAGTACTTC.

This rearrangement joins TRBV30 to TRBJ1-1, with D possibly matching TRBD1 (5 bases). In germline, CDR1 is GTSNPN, CDR2 SVGIG (reference sequence). The V gene lost 5 bases and the J gene lost 5 bases, with 12 bases spanning the gap. CDR3 size: 12 residues. The CDR3 loop reads CAWDSGGTEAFF. As DNA, the CDR3 is TGTGCCTGGGATTCTGGGGGGACTGAAGCTTTCTTT.

The chain employs TRBV12-5 and TRBJ1-1; D is ambiguous. Trimming took off 0 bases at V and 6 bases at J, with 8 bases between the two ends. Germline values: CDR1 LGHNT, CDR2 FRNRAP. There are 13 residues in the CDR3. As DNA, the CDR3 is TGTGCTAGTGGTTTGGTTGGGAGGGCTGAAGCTTTCTTT. Translated: CASGLVGRAEAFF. The full variable domain, rest sourced from reference TRBV12-5 and TRBJ1-1, is DARVTQTPRHKVTEMGQEVTMRCQPILGHNTVFWYRQTMMQGLELLAYFRNRAPLDDSGMPKDRFSAEMPDATLATLKIQPSEPRDSAVYFCASGLVGRAEAFFGQGTRLTVV.

The rearrangement uses TRBV5-5 and TRBJ1-2, with 8 bases identical to TRBD1. Germline V gene sequence: CDR1 SGHKS, CDR2 YYEKEE (reference sequence). Unmatched junction bases numbered 14, after V lost 2 bases and J lost 5 bases. The CDR3 extends over 17 amino acids. CDR3 sequence reads: CASSFSAGGSAVYGYTF. The DNA for the CDR3 is TGTGCCAGCAGCTTTTCGGCAGGGGGCTCGGCAGTGTATGGCTACACCTTC.

V usage is TRBV7-3 and J usage is TRBJ1-2; TRBD1 is a possible D gene (5 bases). V lost 1 base and J lost 8, with 11 bases in between. This CDR3 has 13 residues. Germline V gene sequence: CDR1 SGHTA, CDR2 FQGTGA. Written as DNA, the CDR3 is TGTGCCAGCAGCTTAATTCGGGGGGAAGGCTACACCTTC. It encodes CASSLIRGEGYTF.

This clone was picked up one time. The gene calls are TRBV29-1 and TRBJ2-5; D unclear. The CDR3 sequence is 11 residues long. V was pared by 5 bases and J by 4 bases, with 8 bases between. The germline gives CDR1 SQVTM, CDR2 ANQGSEA. The CDR3 loop is CSVMFLETQYF. The CDR3 nucleotides read TGCAGCGTTATGTTCCTAGAGACCCAGTACTTC.

The chain uses TRBV29-1 and TRBJ1-1, with TRBD1 matching 10 bases. V shed 6 bases and J 0 bases; nucleotides not matched to a gene: 1. The CDR3 runs 13 residues. Looked up from germline, CDR1 is SQVTM and CDR2 is ANQGSEA. The CDR3, as DNA: TGCAGCGTGGACAGGGGGATGAACACTGAAGCTTTCTTT. This translates into CSVDRGMNTEAFF. Together with reference TRBV29-1 and TRBJ1-1, the CDR3 gives the full variable domain: SAVISQKPSRDICQRGTSLTIQCQVDSQVTMMFWYRQQPGQSLTLIATANQGSEATYESGFVIDKFPISRPNLTFSTLTVSNMSPEDSSIYLCSVDRGMNTEAFFGQGTRLTVV.

CDR3 sequence reads: CASTTGSYEQYF. CDR3 DNA sequence: TGTGCCAGCACGACAGGTTCCTACGAGCAGTACTTC. V is TRBV2 and J is TRBJ2-7, with a tentative D call TRBD1 (6 bases). This CDR3 comprises 12 residues. Between the trimmed V and J ends, which lost 7 bases and 1 base, there was a span of 8 bases. Germline V gene sequence: CDR1 SNHLY, CDR2 FYNNEI. The variable domain in full, completed from reference TRBV2 and TRBJ2-7, reads EPEVTQTPSHQVTQMGQEVILRCVPISNHLYFYWYRQILGQKVEFLVSFYNNEISEKSEIFDDQFSVERPDGSNFTLKIRSTKLEDSAMYFCASTTGSYEQYFGPGTRLTVT.

The chain is built from TRBV10-3 and TRBJ2-2, with no clear D. The V and J ends lost 4 bases and 6 bases respectively, with 18 bases between them. Germline V lookup: CDR1 ENHRY, CDR2 SYGVKD. This CDR3 is built from 16 residues. The CDR3 loop reads CAISALGTGSAGELFF. The CDR3 nucleotides read TGTGCCATCAGTGCGCTCGGTACGGGTTCGGCCGGGGAGCTGTTTTTT.

V usage is TRBV10-3 and J usage is TRBJ2-7, with a possible D match to TRBD1 (6 bases). From germline, CDR1 is ENHRY and CDR2 SYGVKD. This CDR3 comprises 16 residues. V lost 3 bases and J lost 0, with 15 bases in between. CDR3 amino acids: CAISDTPGDHSYEQYF. The DNA for the CDR3 is TGTGCCATCAGTGATACTCCAGGGGATCACTCCTACGAGCAGTACTTC.

The rearrangement links TRBV11-2 to TRBJ2-7, with D possibly TRBD2 on 6 matching bases. CDR3 length equals 13 residues. Trimming cost V 4 bases and J 3 bases, with 10 bases left between them. Germline loops: CDR1 SGHAT, CDR2 FQNNGV. CDR3 coding DNA: TGTGCCAGCAGCTCGGGACTTCTCTACGAGCAGTACTTC. Translating it yields CASSSGLLYEQYF.

The rearrangement links TRBV7-8 to TRBJ1-2; a possible D gene is TRBD1 (5 bases). Trimming removed 1 base at V and 4 bases at J, with 7 bases between. Germline CDR1 and CDR2: SGHVS and FQNEAQ. The CDR3 is made up of 13 amino acids. This chain's CDR3 is CASSLGTGYGYTF. CDR3 nucleotides: TGTGCCAGCAGCTTAGGTACAGGCTATGGCTACACCTTC.

This clone was counted a few times. The chain combines TRBV7-3 with TRBJ2-2, with a possible D match to TRBD2 (6 bases). CDR3 length: 13 amino acids. Trimming removed 6 bases at V and 6 bases at J, with 11 bases between. In germline, CDR1 is SGHTA, CDR2 FQGTGA. CDR3 sequence reads: CASRRGHAGELFF. The CDR3 DNA reads TGTGCCAGCAGGCGGGGTCACGCCGGGGAGCTGTTTTTT.

V usage is TRBV28 and J usage is TRBJ2-3; 15 bases align to TRBD2. The junction had 2 bases not matched to a gene; V was cut back by 4 bases and J by 6 bases. The CDR3 loop spans 15 amino acids. CDR1 MDHEN and CDR2 SYDVKM come from the germline V gene. The chain's CDR3 is CASSSGTSGRDTQYF. Here the CDR3 DNA reads TGTGCCAGCAGTTCCGGGACTAGCGGGAGGGATACGCAGTATTTT. The full variable domain, its missing parts supplied by reference TRBV28 and TRBJ2-3, is DVKVTQSSRYLVKRTGEKVFLECVQDMDHENMFWYRQDPGLGLRLIYFSYDVKMKEKGDIPEGYSVSREKKERFSLILESASTNQTSMYLCASSSGTSGRDTQYFGPGTRLTVL.

This clone occurred once. J is TRBJ2-7 and V is TRBV12-3 or TRBV12-4; tentative D call: TRBD2 (5 bases). This CDR3 has 12 residues. V was trimmed by 6 bases and J by 5 bases, leaving 11 bases between them. CDR3 DNA: TGTGCCAGCAGCCTCTGGGAGAACGAGCAGTACTTC. This gives the protein CASSLWENEQYF.

This clone was counted between two and nine times. The rearrangement uses TRBV3-1 (or the pseudogene TRBV3-2) and TRBJ2-2, with TRBD2 as a possible D gene (6 bases). Trimming pared 7 bases from V and 6 bases from J, leaving 12 bases between. Germline CDR1 LGHDT, CDR2 YNNKEL (reference sequence). The CDR3 has 13 amino acids. CDR3 nucleotides: TGTGCCAGCACTGAAGGGGAGGCCGGGGAGCTGTTTTTT. The encoded protein is CASTEGEAGELFF.

The chain joins TRBV28 to TRBJ2-1; 12 positions match TRBD2. The V gene end was trimmed by 5 bases and the J gene end by 1 base; junction bases not matched to a gene: 12. The germline V gene has CDR1 MDHEN and CDR2 SYDVKM. The CDR3 consists of 19 residues. CDR3 amino acids: CASSTRLAGVKISYNEQFF. The DNA for the CDR3 is TGTGCCAGCAGTACCAGACTAGCGGGAGTAAAAATTTCCTACAATGAGCAGTTCTTC.

The chain employs TRBV5-1 and TRBJ2-5; TRBD2 is a possible D gene (5 bases). Trimming left V 4 bases short and J 2 bases short, with 12 bases between. Per the germline V gene, CDR1 is SGHRS and CDR2 is YFSETQ. The CDR3 length is 14 residues. The CDR3 nucleotides read TGCGCCAGCAGCCCATACGGACTTCAAGAGACCCAGTACTTC. Translating gives CASSPYGLQETQYF.

This rearrangement joins TRBV5-4 to TRBJ2-2; D gene unclear. CDR1 SGHNT and CDR2 YYREEE come from the germline V gene (reference sequence). V was cut by 4 bases and J by 0 bases, with 16 bases left in between. The CDR3 is 17 residues long. CDR3 in amino acids: CASSPFRSGSNTGELFF. CDR3 sequence (DNA): TGTGCCAGCAGCCCTTTTCGCTCCGGGTCGAACACCGGGGAGCTGTTTTTT. Drawing the rest from reference TRBV5-4 and TRBJ2-2, the complete variable domain is ETGVTQSPTHLIKTRGQQVTLRCSSQSGHNTVSWYQQALGQGPQFIFQYYREEENGRGNFPPRFSGLQFPNYSSELNVNALELDDSALYLCASSPFRSGSNTGELFFGEGSRLTVL.

The chain uses TRBV6-5 and TRBJ1-3; D ambiguous. Germline assignment: CDR1 MNHEY and CDR2 SVGAGI. This CDR3 contains 13 residues. The V end lost 6 bases, the J end lost 1 base, and 7 bases lay between the germline ends. DNA of the CDR3: TGTGCCAGCAGGAGGCCATCTGGAAACACCATATATTTT. As protein: CASRRPSGNTIYF.